These T cell receptor beta chains were read from a single sample in a study of cytomegalovirus exposure and HLA in healthy donors. TCRdb keeps only in-frame clones here, not all; method: immunoSEQ multiplex PCR. The data hold approximately 150,000 clones, with about 80% observed a single time. Sample: PBMCs. Receptors were obtained from a woman aged 40 to 50 in good health and CMV-seronegative. Both conserved end residues are part of each CDR3. The D gene is left open where the match is weak. The listing skips clone size in some rows; elsewhere it reads once, few, many or a size class.

CDR3aa: CASSVNSLFSYEQYF; CDR3nt: TGTGCCAGCAGTGTAAACAGCCTCTTCTCCTACGAGCAGTACTTC; j_gene: TRBJ2-7; abundance: NA; d_gene: NA; v_gene: TRBV27
CDR3aa: CASSQGAQGAVEKLFF; CDR3nt: TGTGCCAGCAGCCAAGGTGCACAGGGGGCGGTGGAAAAACTGTTTTTT; j_gene: TRBJ1-4; abundance: NA; d_gene: TRBD1; v_gene: TRBV4-2
CDR3aa: CASSQEGGGYTF; CDR3nt: TGTGCCAGCAGTCAAGAGGGAGGAGGCTACACCTTC; j_gene: TRBJ1-2; abundance: NA; d_gene: NA; v_gene: TRBV2
CDR3aa: CASSLGLALTGELFF; CDR3nt: TGTGCCAGCAGCTTAGGACTAGCCCTTACCGGGGAGCTGTTTTTT; j_gene: TRBJ2-2; abundance: NA; d_gene: TRBD2; v_gene: TRBV7-3
CDR3aa: CASTLSGEKLFF; CDR3nt: TGTGCCAGCACCCTGTCGGGTGAAAAACTGTTTTTT; j_gene: TRBJ1-4; abundance: NA; d_gene: NA; v_gene: TRBV7-6
CDR3aa: CASSQGDRGNVNEQFF; CDR3nt: TGTGCCAGCAGCCAAGGGGACAGGGGGAATGTCAATGAGCAGTTCTTC; j_gene: TRBJ2-1; abundance: few; d_gene: TRBD1; v_gene: TRBV4-2
CDR3aa: CATRLASGQPQHF; CDR3nt: TGTGCCACCCGCCTAGCCTCCGGTCAGCCCCAGCATTTT; j_gene: TRBJ1-5; abundance: NA; d_gene: NA; v_gene: TRBV28
CDR3aa: CASHWTSGISAYNEQFF; CDR3nt: TGTGCCAGTCATTGGACTAGCGGGATATCAGCCTACAATGAGCAGTTCTTC; j_gene: TRBJ2-1; abundance: NA; d_gene: TRBD2; v_gene: TRBV19
CDR3aa: CAISVDLYQPQHF; CDR3nt: TGTGCCATCAGTGTAGACTTATATCAGCCCCAGCATTTT; j_gene: TRBJ1-5; abundance: NA; d_gene: NA; v_gene: TRBV10-3
CDR3aa: CASSRGQEYTEAFF; CDR3nt: TGTGCCAGCAGCCGAGGGCAGGAATATACTGAAGCTTTCTTT; j_gene: TRBJ1-1; abundance: NA; d_gene: NA; v_gene: TRBV6-5
CDR3aa: CATSRDLEREQYF; CDR3nt: TGTGCCACCAGCAGAGATCTAGAAAGGGAGCAGTACTTC; j_gene: TRBJ2-7; abundance: NA; d_gene: NA; v_gene: TRBV15
CDR3aa: CASSWKTGLLDYGYTF; CDR3nt: TGCGCCAGCAGCTGGAAGACAGGCCTGCTGGACTATGGCTACACCTTC; j_gene: TRBJ1-2; abundance: few; d_gene: NA; v_gene: TRBV4-3
CDR3aa: CASSEGQGNEKLFF; CDR3nt: TGTGCCAGCAGTGAAGGACAGGGTAATGAAAAACTGTTTTTT; j_gene: TRBJ1-4; abundance: NA; d_gene: TRBD1; v_gene: TRBV6-1
CDR3aa: CASSSPAGGTDTQYF; CDR3nt: TGTGCCAGCAGTTCCCCAGCGGGAGGCACAGATACGCAGTATTTT; j_gene: TRBJ2-3; abundance: NA; d_gene: TRBD2; v_gene: TRBV28
CDR3aa: CASSPPVEGEAFF; CDR3nt: TGTGCCAGCTCACCACCGGTGGAGGGGGAAGCTTTCTTT; j_gene: TRBJ1-1; abundance: NA; d_gene: NA; v_gene: TRBV18
CDR3aa: CASVGGNEQFF; CDR3nt: TGTGCCAGCGTTGGGGGGAATGAGCAGTTCTTC; j_gene: TRBJ2-1; abundance: few; d_gene: NA; v_gene: TRBV11-1
CDR3aa: CASSLETWSGYTF; CDR3nt: TGTGCCAGCAGCTTAGAAACCTGGAGTGGCTACACCTTC; j_gene: TRBJ1-2; abundance: NA; d_gene: NA; v_gene: TRBV11-2
CDR3aa: CASSSALFSGNTIYF; CDR3nt: TGCGCCAGCAGCTCTGCACTGTTCTCTGGAAACACCATATATTTT; j_gene: TRBJ1-3; abundance: NA; d_gene: NA; v_gene: TRBV5-1
CDR3aa: CASSEYKRRDGELFF; CDR3nt: TGTGCCAGCAGTGAATATAAGAGGCGGGACGGGGAGCTGTTTTTT; j_gene: TRBJ2-2; abundance: NA; d_gene: NA; v_gene: TRBV2
CDR3aa: CASSQDPAGGFEEQFF; CDR3nt: TGCGCCAGCAGCCAAGATCCGGCAGGGGGCTTTGAGGAGCAGTTCTTC; j_gene: TRBJ2-1; abundance: NA; d_gene: TRBD1; v_gene: TRBV4-3
CDR3aa: CASSPRTESNQPQHF; CDR3nt: TGTGCCAGCAGTCCGAGGACAGAGAGCAATCAGCCCCAGCATTTT; j_gene: TRBJ1-5; abundance: NA; d_gene: NA; v_gene: TRBV27
CDR3aa: CASSPRGGTGELFF; CDR3nt: TGTGCCAGCAGCCCGCGGGGGGGTACCGGGGAGCTGTTTTTT; j_gene: TRBJ2-2; abundance: NA; d_gene: TRBD2; v_gene: TRBV7-3
CDR3aa: CASRTTGDTKQYF; CDR3nt: TGTGCCAGCAGAACCACAGGGGATACGAAGCAGTACTTC; j_gene: TRBJ2-7; abundance: NA; d_gene: TRBD1; v_gene: TRBV28
CDR3aa: CASSLVLGGGYQETQYF; CDR3nt: TGTGCCAGCAGCTTAGTCCTAGGGGGGGGGTACCAAGAGACCCAGTACTTC; j_gene: TRBJ2-5; abundance: NA; d_gene: NA; v_gene: TRBV7-9
CDR3aa: CASSGRGASDTQYF; CDR3nt: TGTGCCAGCAGCGGCAGGGGGGCTTCAGATACGCAGTATTTT; j_gene: TRBJ2-3; abundance: NA; d_gene: NA; v_gene: TRBV7-6
CDR3aa: CASRQQSRPQHF; CDR3nt: TGTGCCAGCAGACAACAGAGTCGGCCCCAGCATTTT; j_gene: TRBJ1-5; abundance: NA; d_gene: NA; v_gene: TRBV28
CDR3aa: CASSSGTGSPSSYEQYF; CDR3nt: TGCGCCAGCAGTTCCGGGACAGGGAGCCCCAGCTCCTACGAGCAGTACTTC; j_gene: TRBJ2-7; abundance: NA; d_gene: TRBD1; v_gene: TRBV5-1
CDR3aa: CASSGKTGLNNQPQHF; CDR3nt: TGTGCCAGCAGCGGTAAGACAGGGCTAAACAATCAGCCCCAGCATTTT; j_gene: TRBJ1-5; abundance: few; d_gene: TRBD1; v_gene: TRBV6-4
CDR3aa: CASSQSPGQGVGATF; CDR3nt: TGTGCCAGCAGCCAATCCCCGGGACAAGGTGTCGGGGCCACCTTC; j_gene: TRBJ1-2; abundance: NA; d_gene: NA; v_gene: TRBV11-2
CDR3aa: CASSLDMTYEQYF; CDR3nt: TGTGCCAGCAGCCTGGACATGACCTACGAGCAGTACTTC; j_gene: TRBJ2-7; abundance: NA; d_gene: NA; v_gene: TRBV7-2
CDR3aa: CASSPRDRFVYEQYF; CDR3nt: TGTGCCAGCAGCCCCCGGGACAGGTTCGTCTACGAGCAGTACTTC; j_gene: TRBJ2-7; abundance: NA; d_gene: TRBD1; v_gene: TRBV28
CDR3aa: CASSLGDRGQEKLFF; CDR3nt: TGTGCCAGCAGCTTAGGGGACAGGGGGCAGGAAAAACTGTTTTTT; j_gene: TRBJ1-4; abundance: NA; d_gene: TRBD1; v_gene: TRBV7-9
CDR3aa: CASSVATGARYEQYF; CDR3nt: TGTGCCAGCAGTGTGGCAACAGGGGCCCGCTACGAGCAGTACTTC; j_gene: TRBJ2-7; abundance: few; d_gene: TRBD1; v_gene: TRBV6-1
CDR3aa: CASSTSSGGPASGNEQFF; CDR3nt: TGTGCCAGCAGCACATCTAGCGGGGGGCCGGCGTCGGGGAATGAGCAGTTCTTC; j_gene: TRBJ2-1; abundance: NA; d_gene: TRBD2; v_gene: TRBV7-2
CDR3aa: CASSRVDGGRALWYEQYF; CDR3nt: TGTGCCAGCAGCCGAGTTGACGGCGGGAGGGCCTTATGGTACGAGCAGTACTTC; j_gene: TRBJ2-7; abundance: NA; d_gene: TRBD2; v_gene: TRBV7-9
CDR3aa: CASNAGPFGGGYTF; CDR3nt: TGTGCCAGTAATGCGGGCCCCTTTGGCGGTGGCTACACCTTC; j_gene: TRBJ1-2; abundance: NA; d_gene: NA; v_gene: TRBV19
CDR3aa: CASSQAQSQYF; CDR3nt: TGTGCCAGCAGCCAAGCACAGTCTCAGTACTTC; j_gene: TRBJ2-7; abundance: NA; d_gene: NA; v_gene: TRBV14